The 22 T cell receptor beta chains in this list originate from one sample, sequenced in a study of sequential checkpoint blockade in melanoma (dated by TCRdb to the late 2010s). The library was prepared using the immunoSEQ multiplex PCR assay. Sourced from immuneACCESS, this table was stored by TCRdb with only in-frame sequences that have V and J called. A share of the clones is absent; for the studies checked, an unresolved V gene accounts for under half, and the remainder has no known explanation. The sample table records about 7,900 clones; 23% of these occur just once. In total, the top ten clones hold over 4.5% of the sample. The sample's treatment or condition, from its label and the paper: randomized to nivolumab then ipilimumab (arm A) or the reverse (arm B). The input for sequencing was tumor tissue (inferred from file names), taken from a patient given nivolumab and ipilimumab in sequence. The receptors here all came from a human donor with melanoma.

This clone was observed at least ten times. The V gene is TRBV11-3, the J gene TRBJ2-7; D unresolved. Trimming removed 5 bases at V and 2 bases at J, with 13 bases between. From germline, CDR1 is SGHNT and CDR2 YENEEA. The CDR3 spans 14 residues. The CDR3 region is CASSTRVRPYEQYF. CDR3 nucleotide sequence: TGTGCCAGCAGCACCCGGGTCCGACCCTACGAGCAGTACTTC.

The V call is TRBV29-1, the J call TRBJ2-7, with 9 bases matching TRBD1. The CDR3 is made up of 13 amino acids. The junction had 2 bases not matched to a gene; V was cut back by 0 bases and J by 5 bases. Per the germline V gene, CDR1 is SQVTM and CDR2 is ANQGSEA. The CDR3 region has the DNA TGCAGCGTTGAAGATGGGACAGGGAACGAGCAGTACTTC. This encodes CSVEDGTGNEQYF.

This chain connects TRBV6-8 to TRBJ2-5; TRBD2 matches at 11 bases. The CDR3 loop spans 17 amino acids. V shed 0 bases and J 7 bases; nucleotides not matched to a gene: 10. Germline CDR1 is MNHGY and CDR2 is SAAAGT. CDR3 DNA: TGTGCCAGCAGTTACTCGATAATAGCGGGGGGGAGCTCGACCCAGTACTTC. Its protein product is CASSYSIIAGGSSTQYF.

This clone occurred a few times. Germline is not matched at one junction end, which may reflect a read error. The CDR3 sequence is CAISRGQPVSNYGYTF. CDR3 coding DNA: TGTGCCATCAGTCGGGGACAGCCGGTATCTAACTATGGCTACACCTTC. V is TRBV6-8 and J is TRBJ1-2; 7 bases are a match to TRBD1. CDR1 MNHGY and CDR2 SAAAGT come from the germline V gene. The CDR3 loop spans 16 amino acids.

This clone has at least ten counts. V gene TRBV11-3 combines with J gene TRBJ2-1; D possibly corresponds to TRBD1 (5 bases). The V end lost 5 bases, the J end lost 6 bases, and 14 bases lay between the germline ends. CDR1 SGHNT and CDR2 YENEEA come from the germline V gene. This CDR3 is 14 amino acids long. In DNA, the CDR3 is TGTGCCAGCAGCCTAATGGGGCGGATCAATGAGCAGTTCTTC. Translation: CASSLMGRINEQFF.

The rearrangement joins TRBV6-8 to TRBJ2-7, with D possibly being TRBD1 (6 bases). The CDR3 extends over 13 amino acids. Trimming cost V 5 bases and J 4 bases, with 12 bases left between them. Per germline, CDR1 MNHGY and CDR2 SAAAGT. DNA for the CDR3: TGTGCCAGCAGTACGACAGGACCGTACGAGCAGTACTTC. Translating it yields CASSTTGPYEQYF.

This clone was detected ten times or more. This chain uses TRBV11-3 with TRBJ1-1; TRBD1 might be the D (6 bases). CDR3 size: 15 residues. Germline V gene data show CDR1 as SGHNT and CDR2 as YENEEA. Deletions cut 4 bases from V and 2 bases from J, with 14 bases between. The CDR3: CASSWSGAGNTEAFF. The CDR3 nucleotides are TGTGCCAGCAGCTGGTCGGGGGCCGGCAACACTGAAGCTTTCTTT. The complete variable domain, with remaining parts taken from reference TRBV11-3 and TRBJ1-1, reads EAGVVQSPRYKIIEKKQPVAFWCNPISGHNTLYWYLQNLGQGPELLIRYENEEAVDDSQLPKDRFSAERLKGVDSTLKIQPAELGDSAVYLCASSWSGAGNTEAFFGQGTRLTVV.

This chain links TRBV18 with TRBJ1-2; D is unresolved. This CDR3 comprises 17 residues. Deletions cut 6 bases from V and 2 bases from J, with 22 bases between. CDR1 KGHSH and CDR2 LQKENI come from the germline V gene. CDR3: CASSPRPAASTNYGYTF. CDR3 nucleotide sequence: TGTGCCAGCTCCCCCCGGCCGGCCGCCTCAACGAACTATGGCTACACCTTC.

There are many counts of this clone. This chain links TRBV11-3 with TRBJ1-5; the D gene is possibly TRBD1 (5 bases). This CDR3 contains 15 residues. V gave up 3 bases and J gave up 1 base, with 10 bases separating them. Per germline, CDR1 SGHNT and CDR2 YENEEA. The CDR3: CASSLGEDSNQPQHF. CDR3 sequence (DNA): TGTGCCAGCAGCTTGGGGGAGGACAGCAATCAGCCCCAGCATTTT.

This clone is labeled as medium-sized (0.01 to 0.1%). This chain connects TRBV11-3 to TRBJ2-1; 12 bases map to TRBD2. The CDR3 sequence is 17 residues long. Germline CDR1 is SGHNT and CDR2 is YENEEA. J gave up 2 bases and V 3 bases, and 5 bases lay outside the gene matches. The CDR3 sequence: CASSLSSGRAPYNEQFF. The CDR3 region has the DNA TGTGCCAGCAGCTTGTCTAGCGGGAGGGCCCCCTACAATGAGCAGTTCTTC.

This chain joins TRBV6-8 and TRBJ1-4, with a weak D call TRBD1 (5 bases). The CDR3 spans 14 residues. The V and J ends lost 7 bases and 4 bases respectively, with 13 bases between them. Germline-derived CDR1 and CDR2 are MNHGY and SAAAGT. DNA for the CDR3: TGTGCCAGCAAGGGACGGAGAGGTAATGAAAAACTGTTTTTT. Residues: CASKGRRGNEKLFF.

This clone was observed a handful of times. The chain has TRBV10-1 and TRBJ2-3; the D gene could be TRBD1 or TRBD2 (5 bases each). Trimming took off 4 bases at V and 2 bases at J, with 10 bases between the two ends. CDR1 is WNHNN, CDR2 SYGVQD, per germline (reference sequence). The CDR3 extends over 14 amino acids. CDR3 protein: CASSGSGTTDTQYF. As DNA, the CDR3 is TGCGCCAGCAGTGGGTCAGGGACCACAGATACGCAGTATTTT.

This clone was recorded only once. The V gene is TRBV10-2, the J gene TRBJ2-7, with 8 nucleotides matching TRBD1. V trimming: 10 bases; J trimming: 2 bases; junction bases outside the gene matches: 10. The CDR3 is 14 amino acids. Germline values: CDR1 WSHSY, CDR2 SAAADI. The CDR3 coding sequence is TGCGCCACCCGCGGACAGGGCGGCACCTACGAGCAGTACTTC. The encoded protein is CATRGQGGTYEQYF.

This clone has a handful of counts. The chain combines TRBV6-8 with TRBJ2-3; TRBD2 agrees at 8 bases. Germline V CDR1 and CDR2: MNHGY, SAAAGT. The trim removed 1 base at V and 3 bases at J, leaving 9 bases unmatched. This CDR3 spans 17 amino acids. The chain's CDR3 is CASSYLIAGSETDTQYF. The CDR3 DNA sequence: TGTGCCAGCAGTTACTTAATAGCGGGGAGTGAAACAGATACGCAGTATTTT.

This clone has only a few counts. The V gene is TRBV19, the J gene TRBJ1-2; D might be TRBD1 (5 bases). V shed 1 base and J shed 4 bases, with 16 bases lying between them. The V gene's germline CDR1 is LNHDA and CDR2 SQIVND (reference sequence). The CDR3 is made up of 16 amino acids. CDR3 in DNA: TGTGCCAGTAGTATAGTCGGCGAAGGGGTGCCCTATGGCTACACCTTC. As protein: CASSIVGEGVPYGYTF.

This clone has a handful of counts. In DNA, the CDR3 is TGTGCCAGCAGTGGTCTTGGGAAAACCAAATCCTACAATGAGCAGTTCTTC. Protein sequence: CASSGLGKTKSYNEQFF. The chain is built from TRBV25-1 and TRBJ2-1; D is uncertain. Germline V gene data show CDR1 as MGHDK and CDR2 as SYGVNS. V lost 4 bases and J lost 1, with 17 bases in between. The CDR3 extends over 17 amino acids.

V gene TRBV11-3 combines with J gene TRBJ2-5; TRBD2 is a possible D gene (5 bases). Trimming pared 1 base from V and 0 bases from J, leaving 9 bases between. This CDR3 has 15 residues. Germline V gene data show CDR1 as SGHNT and CDR2 as YENEEA. This chain's CDR3 is CASSLGTGNQETQYF. The CDR3 nucleotides read TGTGCCAGCAGCTTAGGCACGGGGAACCAAGAGACCCAGTACTTC.

This clone turned up a few times. This CDR3 is CASSLRGLHYEQYF. Written as DNA, the CDR3 is TGTGCCAGCAGTTTGCGGGGGCTACACTACGAGCAGTACTTC. The chain combines TRBV28 with TRBJ2-7, with TRBD2 as a possible D gene (7 bases). This CDR3 has 14 amino acids. The germline V and J ends were trimmed by 3 bases and 3 bases, with 12 bases remaining between them. In germline, CDR1 is MDHEN, CDR2 SYDVKM.

This clone has a handful of counts. J is TRBJ1-5 and V is TRBV11-3, with no clear D. Germline CDR1 reads SGHNT; CDR2 reads YENEEA. V shed 8 bases and J shed 3 bases, with 17 bases lying between them. The CDR3 loop spans 15 amino acids. CDR3 DNA: TGTGCCAGCGCAGACTCTACAAAAATCAATCAGCCCCAGCATTTT. As protein: CASADSTKINQPQHF.

V and J are TRBV30 and TRBJ1-5, with 7 bases identical to TRBD1. Trimming cost V 4 bases and J 4 bases; bases outside gene matches: 7. Germline V gene sequence: CDR1 GTSNPN, CDR2 SVGIG (reference sequence). The CDR3 covers 14 residues. This CDR3 is CAWNTGVSNQPQHF. The CDR3 bases are TGTGCCTGGAATACAGGGGTCTCAAATCAGCCCCAGCATTTT.

V gene TRBV11-3 combines with J gene TRBJ2-7; 9 positions agree with TRBD1. Trimming at V came to 1 base and at J to 4 bases, leaving 5 bases not matched to a gene. Germline V gene sequence: CDR1 SGHNT, CDR2 YENEEA. The CDR3 is made up of 15 amino acids. The CDR3 nucleotides are TGTGCCAGCAGCTTAGTTGGGACAGGGAATTACGAGCAGTACTTC. Translating gives CASSLVGTGNYEQYF.

The rearrangement uses TRBV4-1 and TRBJ2-1; 9 nucleotides match TRBD2. V trimming: 1 base; J trimming: 0 bases; junction bases outside the gene matches: 10. The CDR3 length is 19 residues. Germline V gene sequence: CDR1 MGHRA, CDR2 YSYEKL. CDR3 sequence (DNA): TGCGCCAGCAGCCAAGGGGGGTCTAGCGGGATTAGCTCCTACAATGAGCAGTTCTTC. It translates to CASSQGGSSGISSYNEQFF.